This is a list of T cell receptor beta chains from one sample in a study of T cell responses to AZD1222 COVID-19 vaccine. The data were produced by immunoSEQ multiplex PCR, yet TCRdb's version contains in-frame clones alone and is incomplete. The table records over 75,000 clones, roughly 90% of them present only once. The sample was peripheral blood, taken on day 0 of AZD1222 vaccination. These receptors all come from an adult in good health. Each CDR3 is given with its conserved first and last residue. D genes are given only for firm matches. A clone size is listed for some rows: how often the clone was seen (once, few, many), or a class if it is expanded.

j_call v_call d_call clone_size cdr3_aa cdr3_nt
TRBJ2-1 TRBV29-1 . . CSVEFPYNEQFF TGCAGCGTTGAATTCCCCTACAATGAGCAGTTCTTC
TRBJ1-2 TRBV19 . . CASSNTPYGYTF TGTGCCAGTAGTAACACTCCCTATGGCTACACCTTC
TRBJ2-2 TRBV19 TRBD2 . CASSIAAGVNTGELFF TGTGCCAGTAGTATAGCAGCGGGGGTGAACACCGGGGAGCTGTTTTTT
TRBJ2-1 TRBV27 TRBD2 . CASSPPGLAVDNEQFF TGTGCCAGCAGTCCCCCGGGACTAGCGGTTGACAATGAGCAGTTCTTC
TRBJ2-7 TRBV20-1 . . CSASAGVAYEQYF TGCAGTGCTAGTGCAGGGGTCGCCTACGAGCAGTACTTC
TRBJ1-5 TRBV4-2 . . CASSQAGGENQPQHF TGTGCCAGCAGCCAAGCCGGGGGAGAAAATCAGCCCCAGCATTTT
TRBJ2-7 TRBV25-1 . once CASSVGAYEQYF TGTGCCAGCAGTGTAGGGGCCTACGAGCAGTACTTC
TRBJ2-1 TRBV19 TRBD2 . CASSFSGGAKNEQFF TGTGCCAGTAGTTTTAGCGGGGGGGCAAAGAATGAGCAGTTCTTC
TRBJ2-1 TRBV14 . . CASSQGAILRSYNEQFF TGTGCCAGCAGCCAAGGGGCGATATTAAGATCCTACAATGAGCAGTTCTTC
TRBJ2-3 TRBV6-1 TRBD2 . CASSESGTRTDTQYF TGTGCCAGCAGTGAGAGCGGGACCCGCACAGATACGCAGTATTTT
TRBJ1-5 TRBV4-1 . . CASSQVTGTSNQPQHF TGCGCCAGCAGCCAAGTTACGGGGACCAGCAATCAGCCCCAGCATTTT
TRBJ1-2 TRBV5-4 . . CASSLDRLSNYGYTF TGTGCCAGCAGCTTGGATCGACTAAGCAACTATGGCTACACCTTC
TRBJ1-3 TRBV10-2 . . CASSEQGSGNTIYF TGCGCCAGCAGTGAGCAGGGCTCTGGAAACACCATATATTTT
TRBJ2-7 TRBV10-1 TRBD1 . CASSESITGVYEQYF TGCGCCAGCAGTGAGTCGATAACAGGGGTCTACGAGCAGTACTTC
TRBJ1-1 TRBV27 . . CASSLGANTEAFF TGTGCCAGCAGTTTAGGAGCGAACACTGAAGCTTTCTTT
TRBJ1-2 TRBV12-3/TRBV12-4 . . CASSSRYGYTF TGTGCCAGCAGCAGCCGCTATGGCTACACCTTC
TRBJ1-1 TRBV12-3/TRBV12-4 . . CASSSIGITEAFF TGTGCCAGCAGTTCCATCGGTATCACTGAAGCTTTCTTT